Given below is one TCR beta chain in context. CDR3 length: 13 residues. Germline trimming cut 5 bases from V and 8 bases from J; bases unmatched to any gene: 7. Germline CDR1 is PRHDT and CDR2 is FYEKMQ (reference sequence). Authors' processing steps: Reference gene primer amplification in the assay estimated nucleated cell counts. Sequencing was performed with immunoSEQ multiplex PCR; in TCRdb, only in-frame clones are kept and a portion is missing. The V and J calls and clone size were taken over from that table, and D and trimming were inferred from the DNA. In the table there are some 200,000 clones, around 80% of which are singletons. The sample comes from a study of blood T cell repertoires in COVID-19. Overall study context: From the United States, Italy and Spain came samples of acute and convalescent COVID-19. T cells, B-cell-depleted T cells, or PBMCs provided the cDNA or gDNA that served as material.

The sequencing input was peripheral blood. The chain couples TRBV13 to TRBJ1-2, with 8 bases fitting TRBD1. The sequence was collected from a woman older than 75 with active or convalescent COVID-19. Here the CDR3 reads CASSGRTGSGYTF. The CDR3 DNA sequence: TGTGCCAGCAGCGGCCGGACAGGGAGCGGCTACACCTTC.